The entry below describes one T cell receptor beta chain. The data were obtained in a study of blood T cell repertoires in COVID-19. Study background: Samples taken during acute and convalescent COVID-19 were collected in the United States, Italy and Spain. Sample material is recorded as cDNA or gDNA derived from T cells, B-cell-depleted T cells, or PBMCs.

The CDR3 runs 15 residues. V was cut by 10 bases and J by 8 bases, with 24 bases left in between. Germline values: CDR1 ENHRY, CDR2 SYGVKD. Authors' data handling: Estimation of nucleated cell counts was performed using reference gene primer amplification. Profiling relied on immunoSEQ multiplex PCR, and the TCRdb table lists in-frame clones only, not all of them. The DNA gave D and trimming, while V, J and clone size come from that table. The data show 25,000 to 35,000 clones, around nine tenths seen once. The receptor was derived from a human donor in a cohort sampled during active COVID-19. The sequenced sample was peripheral blood. The chain recombines TRBV10-3 with TRBJ1-5, with D hard to call. CDR3 sequence: CATQEGSSMGKPQHF. In DNA, the CDR3 is TGTGCCACCCAAGAGGGCAGCTCTATGGGAAAGCCCCAGCATTTT.